The sequence of this T cell receptor (beta chain) was determined in a study of PD-1 blockade in classical Hodgkin lymphoma. Regarding the study as a whole: Among the patients, those starting nivolumab under 1 year after ASCT were excluded. Newly diagnosed and completely responding patients shared comparable baseline diversity. By cycle point C4D1, TCR diversity had risen significantly in CD4+ cells (but not CD8+ cells). Newly diagnosed patients were reported to start with lower TCR diversity than healthy donors.

The patients all showed relapse after autologous stem cell transplantation, while their brentuximab vedotin exposure varied. The CDR3 sequence is 14 residues long. Trimming took off 3 bases at V and 6 bases at J, with 11 bases between the two ends. Germline V gives CDR1 LGHNA, CDR2 YSLEER. Sequencing used immunoSEQ multiplex PCR; TCRdb keeps in-frame clones, though not all of them. The data contain under 30,000 clones, about 71% of them seen just once; the ten biggest clones take up approximately 15%. Of note for this clone: Antigen: not known.

The material sequenced was peripheral blood mononuclear cells (PBMCs), taken at baseline. The chain links TRBV4-3 to TRBJ2-2; a possible D gene is TRBD1 (5 bases). This TCR came from a human donor with classical Hodgkin lymphoma. The CDR3 is CASSQDMAAGELFF. CDR3 sequence (DNA): TGCGCCAGCAGCCAGGACATGGCGGCCGGGGAGCTGTTTTTT.